In this sample, the clone carrying this TCR beta chain turned up once. Its antigen is still unknown. Possible read error: a much larger clone is one base away. A J-beta primer mix and a sample-barcoded 5' primer were used in a second PCR of roughly 6 to 11 cycles. Researchers report that a template-switch adaptor with 12 random nucleotides tagged each cDNA molecule. TCRdb used MiXCR to reprocess the 5' RACE reads, holding one entry per CDR3 protein. The sample lists around 1.5 million distinct CDR3 sequences; 42% were seen once. This sample is part of a study of blood T cells in healthy people across ages. Study-level points and caveats: It was held that the diversity estimates obtained from one million T cells were underestimates.

Sequencing was carried out using blood. This sequence originates from a woman aged 18-29 years in good health.

CDR3 region: CSVGVSGGSYEQYF. DNA of the CDR3: TGCAGCGTTGGGGTTAGCGGGGGATCCTACGAGCAGTACTTC. The genes are TRBV29-1 and TRBJ2-7; 9 positions match TRBD2. J lost 1 base, V lost 4 bases, and 5 bases had no gene match. Germline assignment: CDR1 SQVTM and CDR2 ANQGSEA. The CDR3 totals 14 residues.